This T cell receptor beta chain was retrieved from a study of blood T cell repertoires in COVID-19. On the study more broadly: Researchers got acute and convalescent COVID-19 samples from the United States, Italy and Spain. From T cells, B-cell-depleted T cells, or PBMCs came the material, which was cDNA or gDNA.

This clone was counted between two and nine times. Source study methods: For nucleated cells, counts were estimated from reference gene primer amplification. This table comes from immunoSEQ multiplex PCR, and its TCRdb copy is limited to in-frame clones, with some not included. V, J and clone size are taken as reported in that table, and D and trimming were inferred from the DNA itself. This table holds some 110,000 clones, approximately 80% found once. Trimming removed 5 bases from V and 8 bases from J; junction bases left unmatched: 13. Germline V gene lookup returns CDR1 SGHVS and CDR2 FQNEAQ. CDR3 length equals 16 residues.

The receptor was derived from a woman between 70 and 85 years old with acute or convalescent COVID-19. This rearrangement joins TRBV7-8 to TRBJ1-4; 8 bases are a match to TRBD1. Sequences were obtained from peripheral blood. CDR3 in DNA: TGTGCCAGCAGCGCCCAGACAGGGGTCTTGGGAGAAAAACTGTTTTTT. This gives the protein CASSAQTGVLGEKLFF.